The next 27 T cell receptor beta chains were all read from a single sample in a study of technical replicates of blood from several donors. The assay was immunoSEQ multiplex PCR, and TCRdb's table has in-frame clones only and misses some. The data hold 50,000 to 60,000 clones, with around 91% observed a single time. Sequencing used PBMCs. Receptor source: a human donor in good health. Some clones in this sample may be carry-over from other donors' samples.

The chain has TRBV2 and TRBJ1-5, with 9 bases fitting TRBD1. J was trimmed by 10 bases and V by 5 bases; bases with no gene match: 12. Germline V lookup: CDR1 SNHLY, CDR2 FYNNEI. There are 15 residues in the CDR3. The CDR3 DNA follows: TGTGCCAGCAGTTCGTCGGGACAGGGCCTTCTTCCCCAGCATTTT. Protein: CASSSSGQGLLPQHF. The full variable domain, with the rest looked up from reference TRBV2 and TRBJ1-5, is EPEVTQTPSHQVTQMGQEVILRCVPISNHLYFYWYRQILGQKVEFLVSFYNNEISEKSEIFDDQFSVERPDGSNFTLKIRSTKLEDSAMYFCASSSSGQGLLPQHFGDGTRLSIL.

The chain recombines TRBV5-8 with TRBJ1-6, with D possibly TRBD1 on 6 matching bases. The CDR3 totals 13 residues. Deletions cut 4 bases from V and 6 bases from J, with 8 bases between. Germline V gene lookup returns CDR1 SGHTS and CDR2 YDEGEE. CDR3 sequence (DNA): TGTGCCAGCAGCCAGGGGTTTAATTCACCCCTCCACTTT. Translated: CASSQGFNSPLHF.

The chain has TRBV5-1 and TRBJ2-7; D is unresolved. Per the germline V gene, CDR1 is SGHRS and CDR2 is YFSETQ. This CDR3 has 15 residues. Trimming removed 2 bases at V and 0 bases at J, with 12 bases between. As DNA, the CDR3 is TGCGCCAGCAGCTTCTCGCCAGGTAGCTCCTACGAGCAGTACTTC. Amino acids: CASSFSPGSSYEQYF.

This clone was seen only a few times. This chain connects TRBV6-6 to TRBJ2-5; 7 bases map to TRBD2. Losses at the gene ends were 4 bases for V and 3 bases for J; bases not matched to a gene: 11. This CDR3 comprises 16 residues. The germline V gene encodes CDR1 MNHNY and CDR2 SVGAGI (reference sequence). CDR3 DNA: TGTGCCAGCAGTTCCTTCCACGGGCTAGCGGAAGAGACCCAGTACTTC. It is translated as CASSSFHGLAEETQYF.

This chain uses TRBV4-2 with TRBJ2-3, with a tentative D call TRBD1 (6 bases). Trimming took 1 base from V and 3 from J, leaving 11 bases between them. Germline lookup yields CDR1 LGHNA and CDR2 YNFKEQ. This CDR3 is built from 15 residues. CDR3 coding DNA: TGTGCCAGCAGCCAAGGGCAGGGGATAACAGATACGCAGTATTTT. Protein product: CASSQGQGITDTQYF.

V gene TRBV5-1 combines with J gene TRBJ2-7; TRBD2 matches at 11 bases. Germline loops: CDR1 SGHRS, CDR2 YFSETQ. The V segment lost 0 bases and the J segment 3 bases; nucleotides outside the gene matches: 5. The CDR3 extends over 16 amino acids. This CDR3 reads CASSLGLAGLLYEQYF. Written as DNA, the CDR3 is TGCGCCAGCAGCTTGGGACTAGCGGGACTTCTCTACGAGCAGTACTTC.

CDR3 DNA: TGCGCCAGCAGCCAAGGACTAGCGGGGGACGGCGGGGAGCTGTTTTTT. This encodes CASSQGLAGDGGELFF. This chain joins TRBV4-3 and TRBJ2-2; 12 nucleotides align to TRBD2. J gave up 7 bases and V 1 base, and 4 bases lay outside the gene matches. The germline V gene has CDR1 LGHNA and CDR2 YSLEER. The CDR3 consists of 16 residues.

The V call is TRBV5-6, the J call TRBJ2-4; D is unclear. V lost 0 bases, J lost 5 bases, and 6 bases lay in between. Germline V CDR1 and CDR2: SGHDT, YYEEEE. This CDR3 contains 13 residues. The CDR3 loop is CASSLAVQNIQYF. CDR3 bases: TGTGCCAGCAGCTTGGCCGTTCAAAACATTCAGTACTTC.

Note on this clone: The same CDR3 is also encoded by other DNA sequences in this sample. V gene TRBV7-9 combines with J gene TRBJ2-5; D gene uncertain. The germline CDR1 and CDR2 sequences are SEHNR and FQNEAQ (reference sequence). CDR3 length: 11 amino acids. The ends were cut back, 4 bases at V and 5 bases at J, with 5 bases in the middle. This CDR3 is CASSSQETQYF. CDR3 coding DNA: TGTGCCAGCAGCTCCCAGGAGACCCAGTACTTC.

This chain links TRBV2 with TRBJ2-7, with 10 nucleotides matching TRBD1. The CDR3 loop spans 14 amino acids. With 7 bases clipped from V and 5 bases from J, the junction kept 8 bases outside the gene matches. Germline CDR1 and CDR2: SNHLY and FYNNEI. Here the CDR3 DNA reads TGTGCCAGCAAGCTGACAGGGGGCATGGACGAGCAGTACTTC. It translates to CASKLTGGMDEQYF.

This clone occurred a few times. The CDR3 nucleotides are TGCGCCAGCAGCTCAGAGGGGGGGGCTAATGAAAAACTGTTTTTT. This codes for CASSSEGGANEKLFF. The rearrangement links TRBV5-1 to TRBJ1-4, with D possibly being TRBD1 (6 bases). The CDR3 is 15 residues long. Trimming took 3 bases from V and 3 from J, leaving 12 bases between them. Germline lookup yields CDR1 SGHRS and CDR2 YFSETQ.

The chain links TRBV19 to TRBJ1-1; D perhaps matches TRBD1 (5 bases). The CDR3 runs to 13 residues. Between the trimmed V and J ends, which lost 7 bases and 5 bases, there was a span of 14 bases. Germline V gene data show CDR1 as LNHDA and CDR2 as SQIVND (reference sequence). The CDR3, as DNA: TGTGCCAGTACCGAGGGGAGGCAGACTGAAGCTTTCTTT. Translation: CASTEGRQTEAFF. Supplemented by reference TRBV19 and TRBJ1-1, the full variable domain reads DGGITQSPKYLFRKEGQNVTLSCEQNLNHDAMYWYRQDPGQGLRLIYYSQIVNDFQKGDIAEGYSVSREKKESFPLTVTSAQKNPTAFYLCASTEGRQTEAFFGQGTRLTVV.

The chain is built from TRBV29-1 and TRBJ2-7, with D tentatively TRBD2 (7 bases). Germline V gene lookup returns CDR1 SQVTM and CDR2 ANQGSEA. CDR3 length equals 13 residues. The germline V and J ends were trimmed by 6 bases and 0 bases, with 12 bases remaining between them. The CDR3: CSVWGGLSYEQYF. The CDR3 bases are TGCAGCGTGTGGGGGGGGCTCTCCTACGAGCAGTACTTC.

The V call is TRBV11-3, the J call TRBJ2-2, with 8 bases fitting TRBD2. Germline V CDR1 and CDR2: SGHNT, YENEEA. The V and J ends lost 0 bases and 1 base, in that order; junction bases with no gene match: 4. The CDR3 loop spans 17 amino acids. The CDR3 DNA follows: TGTGCCAGCAGCTTAGATTTAACTAGCGGGAACACCGGGGAGCTGTTTTTT. It specifies CASSLDLTSGNTGELFF.

V is TRBV6-5 and J is TRBJ2-2; no definite D call. The V end was cut by 2 bases, the J end by 0 bases, with 4 bases between. This CDR3 spans 14 amino acids. Per the germline V gene, CDR1 is MNHEY and CDR2 is SVGAGI. The DNA of the CDR3 is TGTGCCAGCAGTTACCAGTCGAACACCGGGGAGCTGTTTTTT. It is translated as CASSYQSNTGELFF.

This clone appeared once. This chain's CDR3 is CASSLGANEQFF. CDR3 DNA sequence: TGTGCCAGCAGCTTAGGGGCAAATGAGCAGTTCTTC. This chain uses TRBV7-9 with TRBJ2-1; D gene uncertain. The V gene lost 1 base and the J gene lost 7 bases, with 5 bases spanning the gap. This CDR3 has 12 amino acids. Germline lookup yields CDR1 SEHNR and CDR2 FQNEAQ (reference sequence).

This chain uses TRBV6-4 with TRBJ2-1, with unresolved D. The CDR3 extends over 14 amino acids. The V gene lost 8 bases and the J gene lost 7 bases, with 18 bases spanning the gap. Germline CDR1 is MRHNA and CDR2 is SNTAGT. In DNA form, the CDR3 reads TGTGCCAGCTCCCCTCAGCCTGACTTAAATGAGCAGTTCTTC. This sequence encodes CASSPQPDLNEQFF.

This chain uses TRBV10-3 with TRBJ2-5; 7 bases are shared with TRBD2. V lost 11 bases to trimming and J lost 5 bases; unmatched junction nucleotides: 8. The CDR3 has 12 amino acids. Germline assignment: CDR1 ENHRY and CDR2 SYGVKD. The CDR3 sequence is CASAGEQETQYF. CDR3 sequence (DNA): TGTGCCTCTGCGGGGGAGCAGGAGACCCAGTACTTC.

The chain combines TRBV29-1 with TRBJ2-5, with D maybe TRBD2 (6 bases). The CDR3 has 12 residues. Germline V CDR1 and CDR2: SQVTM, ANQGSEA. Trimming took off 7 bases at V and 9 bases at J, with 18 bases between the two ends. The CDR3, as DNA: TGCAGCGCCGATGACCCCCGCGGGGCCCAGTACTTC. Its protein product is CSADDPRGAQYF. The full variable domain, in which reference TRBV29-1 and TRBJ2-5 provide the parts outside the CDR3, is SAVISQKPSRDICQRGTSLTIQCQVDSQVTMMFWYRQQPGQSLTLIATANQGSEATYESGFVIDKFPISRPNLTFSTLTVSNMSPEDSSIYLCSADDPRGAQYFGPGTRLLVL.

In this sample, this clone turned up once. J is TRBJ2-7 and V is TRBV30; D is unresolved. From germline, CDR1 is GTSNPN and CDR2 SVGIG (reference sequence). This CDR3 is 14 amino acids long. V lost 3 bases to trimming and J lost 1 base, with 13 bases between them. CDR3 bases: TGTGCCTGGAGGGCAATTACGGGTTCCTACGAGCAGTACTTC. Translated: CAWRAITGSYEQYF.

The chain joins TRBV7-2 to TRBJ2-7; tentatively, D is TRBD2 (5 bases). From germline, CDR1 is SGHTA and CDR2 FQGNSA. Trimming took off 5 bases at V and 6 bases at J, with 23 bases between the two ends. The CDR3 has 16 amino acids. The CDR3 nucleotides read TGTGCCAGCAGCCCACGAACTAGACTCATCCAGCGCGAGCAGTACTTC. As protein: CASSPRTRLIQREQYF.

The chain couples TRBV7-8 to TRBJ1-5; D is perhaps TRBD1 (5 bases). Trimming removed 6 bases from V and 5 bases from J, with 14 bases in between. This CDR3 has 14 amino acids. Per the germline V gene, CDR1 is SGHVS and CDR2 is FQNEAQ. The CDR3 is CASSPGGAHQPQHF. DNA for the CDR3: TGTGCCAGCAGTCCTGGTGGGGCGCATCAGCCCCAGCATTTT.

The chain uses TRBV9 and TRBJ2-2; TRBD2 matches at 8 bases. The trim removed 2 bases at V and 4 bases at J, leaving 10 bases unmatched. Germline CDR1 SGDLS, CDR2 YYNGEE. This CDR3 comprises 17 residues. The CDR3 loop reads CASSVSRAGGGTGELFF. The CDR3 region has the DNA TGTGCCAGCAGCGTGTCGAGGGCGGGAGGCGGCACCGGGGAGCTGTTTTTT.

The chain joins TRBV18 to TRBJ2-3; D ambiguous. Trimming cost V 2 bases and J 0 bases, with 9 bases left between them. Germline CDR1 KGHSH, CDR2 LQKENI. The CDR3 loop spans 15 amino acids. The CDR3 here is CASSPGQKSTDTQYF. The CDR3 DNA is TGTGCCAGCTCACCAGGGCAGAAAAGCACAGATACGCAGTATTTT.

The CDR3 here is CASSKGGGWDEQYF. The CDR3 DNA follows: TGTGCCAGCAGCAAGGGCGGGGGTTGGGACGAGCAGTACTTC. The chain uses TRBV7-7 and TRBJ2-7, with 7 bases aligning to TRBD2. V shed 5 bases, J shed 5 bases, and the junction held 9 bases outside the gene matches. The CDR3 covers 14 residues. From germline, CDR1 is SSHAT and CDR2 FNYEAQ (reference sequence).

The chain is built from TRBV5-1 and TRBJ2-7; 10 bases are a match to TRBD1. The germline gives CDR1 SGHRS, CDR2 YFSETQ. The CDR3 runs to 15 residues. V trimming: 4 bases; J trimming: 6 bases; junction bases outside the gene matches: 10. CDR3 residues: CASSRTGTGEVEQYF. The CDR3 DNA reads as TGCGCCAGCAGCCGGACAGGGACAGGGGAAGTCGAGCAGTACTTC.

The chain uses TRBV9 and TRBJ2-1; possible D gene TRBD2, 7 bases. The V gene's germline CDR1 is SGDLS and CDR2 YYNGEE. The length of the CDR3 is 15 residues. Trimming took off 3 bases at V and 3 bases at J, with 13 bases between the two ends. This CDR3 reads CASSASGGGYNEQFF. In DNA form, the CDR3 reads TGTGCCAGCAGCGCTAGCGGAGGGGGCTACAATGAGCAGTTCTTC.